This TCR beta chain stems from a study of T cell repertoires in cytomegalovirus infection. Overall study: The public TCR beta signatures pointed to both CMV infection and matching HLA type. Study-level results: Cumulative frequency of public TCR beta families picked out carriers of CMV plus the relevant HLA. Dominating the ex vivo response were HLA-C-restricted CMV-specific TCR beta clonotypes.

TCRdb re-analysed the reads in MiXCR, keeping a single row per CDR3 protein. The data contain 200,000 to 250,000 distinct CDR3 sequences, approximately 22% of them singletons. This clonotype was counted ten times or more. Its antigen is as yet unknown. This TCR was sampled from a human donor in good health (CMV status not recorded). Some clones in this sample may be carry-over from other donors' samples. Material for sequencing was CD8+ T cells from PBMCs.

The CDR3 here is CASRLGSGLEINEQFF. DNA of the CDR3: TGTGCCAGCAGACTCGGTTCGGGACTAGAAATCAATGAGCAGTTCTTC. The chain links TRBV12-3 or TRBV12-4 to TRBJ2-1; 8 bases line up with TRBD2. CDR3 length: 16 residues. Unmatched junction bases numbered 13, after V lost 6 bases and J lost 6 bases.